Shown below are 17 T cell receptor beta chains from a single sample sequenced in a study of shared clonotypes between healthy human individuals. The data were produced by immunoSEQ multiplex PCR, yet TCRdb's version contains in-frame clones alone and is incomplete. This table holds 75,000 to 100,000 clones, roughly 45% found once. Sequenced input: PBMCs. All receptors derive from a woman in her thirties or forties in good health. Some clones in this sample may be carry-over from other donors' samples.

The rearrangement links TRBV18 to TRBJ2-3; D not certain. The CDR3 is 14 residues long. Germline lookup yields CDR1 KGHSH and CDR2 LQKENI. V was clipped by 5 bases and J by 3 bases, with 12 bases between them. The CDR3 region has the DNA TGTGCCAGCTCAGAATCTTGGGCTACAGATACGCAGTATTTT. This sequence encodes CASSESWATDTQYF.

The CDR3 here is CASSHGGPQYF. The CDR3 bases are TGTGCCAGCAGCCACGGGGGACCTCAGTACTTC. V usage is TRBV7-3 and J usage is TRBJ2-5; D is perhaps TRBD2 (6 bases). This CDR3 is 11 amino acids long. V was trimmed by 5 bases and J by 11 bases, leaving 12 bases between them. Germline V gives CDR1 SGHTA, CDR2 FQGTGA.

The rearrangement joins TRBV7-6 to TRBJ1-2; D remains ambiguous. Looked up from germline, CDR1 is SGHVS and CDR2 is FNYEAQ. This CDR3 comprises 15 residues. The ends were cut back, 5 bases at V and 4 bases at J, with 17 bases in the middle. CDR3 bases: TGTGCCAGCAGCCCCAACAGCGGATTTCCCTATGGCTACACCTTC. Translation: CASSPNSGFPYGYTF. Combining the CDR3 with reference TRBV7-6 and TRBJ1-2 gives the whole variable domain GAGVSQSPRYKVTKRGQDVALRCDPISGHVSLYWYRQALGQGPEFLTYFNYEAQQDKSGLPNDRFSAERPEGSISTLTIQRTEQRDSAMYRCASSPNSGFPYGYTFGSGTRLTVV.

This clone has only a few counts. The rearrangement uses TRBV7-6 and TRBJ1-2, with TRBD1 as a possible D gene (5 bases). The length of the CDR3 is 13 residues. The germline V and J ends were trimmed by 0 bases and 7 bases, with 9 bases remaining between them. Germline assignment: CDR1 SGHVS and CDR2 FNYEAQ. The CDR3 here is CASSLAGRAGYTF. The CDR3 nucleotides read TGTGCCAGCAGCTTAGCGGGCAGGGCTGGCTACACCTTC.

J is TRBJ1-1 and V is TRBV30; perhaps TRBD1 as D (5 bases). V was trimmed by 2 bases and J by 8 bases, leaving 15 bases between them. CDR3 length: 13 amino acids. The V gene's germline CDR1 is GTSNPN and CDR2 SVGIG (reference sequence). Here the CDR3 DNA reads TGTGCCTGGAGTAGAGGGGAAGGAAGAGAAGCTTTCTTT. This sequence encodes CAWSRGEGREAFF.

The chain is built from TRBV6-1 and TRBJ2-5; tentatively, D is TRBD2 (5 bases). Germline values: CDR1 MNHNS, CDR2 SASEGT. Trimming removed 7 bases from V and 4 bases from J, with 10 bases in between. This CDR3 has 12 amino acids. CDR3 amino acids: CASKDSGETQYF. The CDR3 nucleotides read TGTGCCAGCAAGGACTCTGGAGAGACCCAGTACTTC.

The CDR3: CASPPGQGGNTEAFF. The CDR3 coding sequence is TGTGCCAGCCCTCCCGGACAGGGGGGGAACACTGAAGCTTTCTTT. The J gene is TRBJ1-1, the V gene TRBV28, with 10 bases matching TRBD1. This CDR3 is built from 15 residues. In germline, CDR1 is MDHEN, CDR2 SYDVKM. V lost 8 bases and J lost 1; bases outside the gene matches: 7.

The rearrangement joins TRBV30 to TRBJ2-5, with D possibly being TRBD1 (6 bases). Germline CDR1 reads GTSNPN; CDR2 reads SVGIG (reference sequence). Trimming stripped 8 bases from V and 2 bases from J, with 15 bases between. The CDR3 is 13 residues long. CDR3 bases: TGTGCCAGCAGCTGGGGGCCGCAAGAGACCCAGTACTTC. This encodes CASSWGPQETQYF.

This clone was observed a handful of times. The gene calls are TRBV6-5 and TRBJ2-5; 11 nucleotides line up with TRBD2. CDR3 length: 15 residues. After removal of 5 bases from V and 1 base from J, the junction contained 3 bases not matched to a gene. Looked up from germline, CDR1 is MNHEY and CDR2 is SVGAGI. The CDR3 sequence: CASSNGLAGQETQYF. CDR3 coding DNA: TGTGCCAGCAGTAACGGACTAGCGGGCCAAGAGACCCAGTACTTC.

In this sample, this clone turned up many times. V is TRBV25-1 and J is TRBJ1-5, with TRBD1 matching over 8 bases. V lost 5 bases to trimming and J lost 5 bases; unmatched junction nucleotides: 5. The CDR3 runs 14 residues. CDR1 MGHDK and CDR2 SYGVNS come from the germline V gene. CDR3 region: CASSNGQGHQPQHF. The CDR3 region has the DNA TGTGCCAGCAGTAACGGACAGGGACATCAGCCCCAGCATTTT.

Points on this clone: A much bigger clone sits one base away, suggesting this may be a read error. The chain employs TRBV7-2 and TRBJ1-1, with D maybe TRBD1 (6 bases). The CDR3 runs 15 residues. The germline gives CDR1 SGHTA, CDR2 FQGNSA. As DNA, the CDR3 is TGTGCCAGCGGCTTCGGACAGAACATGAACACTGAAGCTTTCTTT. This translates into CASGFGQNMNTEAFF.

This clone occurred a few times. The chain uses TRBV30 and TRBJ1-4, with D possibly matching TRBD1 (6 bases). Germline-derived CDR1 and CDR2 are GTSNPN and SVGIG (reference sequence). This CDR3 is 14 amino acids long. The V gene lost 0 bases and the J gene lost 4 bases, with 9 bases spanning the gap. This CDR3 is CAWSVWGLNEKLFF. The CDR3 nucleotides read TGTGCCTGGAGTGTATGGGGGCTTAATGAAAAACTGTTTTTT. The full variable domain, rest sourced from reference TRBV30 and TRBJ1-4, is SQTIHQWPATLVQPVGSPLSLECTVEGTSNPNLYWYRQAAGRGLQLLFYSVGIGQISSEVPQNLSASRPQDRQFILSSKKLLLSDSGFYLCAWSVWGLNEKLFFGSGTQLSVL.

V and J are TRBV15 and TRBJ2-5; the match to TRBD2 covers 12 bases. The CDR3 totals 15 residues. The V gene's germline CDR1 is LNHNV and CDR2 YYDKDF (reference sequence). V dropped 5 bases and J dropped 4; count of bases not matched to a gene: 5. CDR3 nucleotides: TGTGCCACCAGCCGACGGGGACTAGCGGGAGAGACCCAGTACTTC. Translation: CATSRRGLAGETQYF.

This clone was recorded once. The CDR3 DNA reads TGTGCCAGCGCTGACAGCGCGAACACCGGGGAGCTGTTTTTT. It translates to CASADSANTGELFF. The V and J genes are TRBV2 and TRBJ2-2, with D possibly TRBD1 on 5 matching bases. The germline gives CDR1 SNHLY, CDR2 FYNNEI. The CDR3 has 14 residues. The V gene lost 8 bases and the J gene lost 0 bases, with 10 bases spanning the gap. Variable domain in full (rest from reference TRBV2 and TRBJ2-2): EPEVTQTPSHQVTQMGQEVILRCVPISNHLYFYWYRQILGQKVEFLVSFYNNEISEKSEIFDDQFSVERPDGSNFTLKIRSTKLEDSAMYFCASADSANTGELFFGEGSRLTVL.

This clone has a count of ten or more. The V gene is TRBV7-7, the J gene TRBJ2-7; 13 nucleotides line up with TRBD2. CDR3 length equals 15 residues. Germline V gives CDR1 SSHAT, CDR2 FNYEAQ (reference sequence). With V trimmed by 5 bases and J by 5 bases, 6 bases remained unmatched. This CDR3 is CASSLGLAGVHEQYF. The CDR3 DNA follows: TGTGCCAGCAGCCTCGGACTAGCGGGAGTACACGAGCAGTACTTC.

This clone is a singleton in its sample. The genes are TRBV28 and TRBJ1-2; possible D gene TRBD1, 6 bases. This CDR3 has 15 amino acids. V was cut by 5 bases and J by 5 bases, with 18 bases left in between. The germline V gene has CDR1 MDHEN and CDR2 SYDVKM. The CDR3 nucleotides read TGTGCCAGCAGTACGGCTCCAGGGGACAAATATGGCTACACCTTC. Its translation: CASSTAPGDKYGYTF.

This clone is labeled as medium-sized. The chain uses TRBV30 and TRBJ1-1, with a tentative D call TRBD1 (6 bases). The CDR3 spans 12 residues. Germline values: CDR1 GTSNPN, CDR2 SVGIG (reference sequence). V was pared by 2 bases and J by 7 bases, with 11 bases between. The CDR3 sequence: CAWSRQANEAFF. CDR3 DNA sequence: TGTGCCTGGAGTAGACAGGCGAATGAAGCTTTCTTT.